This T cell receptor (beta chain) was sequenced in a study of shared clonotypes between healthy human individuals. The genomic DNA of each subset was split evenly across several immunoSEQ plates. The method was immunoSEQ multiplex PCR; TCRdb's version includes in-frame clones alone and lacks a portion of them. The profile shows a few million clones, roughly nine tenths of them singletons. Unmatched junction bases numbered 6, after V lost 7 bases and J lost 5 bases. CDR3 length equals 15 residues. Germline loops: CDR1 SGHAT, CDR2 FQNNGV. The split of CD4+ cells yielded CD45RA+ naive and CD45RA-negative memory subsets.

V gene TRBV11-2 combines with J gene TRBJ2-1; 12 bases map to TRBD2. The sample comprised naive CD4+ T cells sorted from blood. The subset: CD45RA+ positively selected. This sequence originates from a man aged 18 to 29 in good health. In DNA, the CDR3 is TGTGCCAGCATCAAAGGACTAGCGGGGAACAATGAGCAGTTCTTC. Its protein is CASIKGLAGNNEQFF.